This TCR beta chain was recorded in a study of cytomegalovirus exposure and HLA in healthy donors. In the study overall: Among the approximately 400 donors who were genotyped, about 80% fell in the genetic ancestry cluster that is associated with self-reported Caucasian donors.

This clone turned up a few times. Its antigen is not known. 13 Jbeta primers and 60 Vbeta primers were used for the PCR. Clones were read by immunoSEQ multiplex PCR, and TCRdb kept only the in-frame ones, dropping some. The repertoire holds about 180,000 clones, with 77% as singletons. Germline-derived CDR1 and CDR2 are SGHDN and FVKESK. Germline trimming cut 4 bases from V and 7 bases from J; bases unmatched to any gene: 3. The CDR3 consists of 14 residues. Findings and limits, study-wide: Researchers counted around 180 TCR beta chains as cytomegalovirus-associated.

The receptor was isolated from a woman aged 55-70 years in good health and CMV-seropositive. This rearrangement joins TRBV14 to TRBJ2-2; 10 bases agree with TRBD1. Sequenced input: PBMCs. For the CDR3, the DNA is TGTGCCAGCAGCCCTCGGACAGGGGGCGGGGAGCTGTTTTTT. This encodes CASSPRTGGGELFF.